The 16 T cell receptor beta chains below come from one sample, sequenced in a study of vaccination effects on CD4 cells after COVID-19. Using immunoSEQ multiplex PCR, the repertoire was profiled, and TCRdb retains in-frame clones only, with some absent. Here the sample spans tens of thousands of clones, about 69% being singletons. Culture lasted roughly 9 days before CD4+ T cell isolation. The antigens these receptors bind are not known. The sample consisted of CD4+ T cells from PBMCs cultured without peptide, taken before COVID-19 vaccination. The source of these receptors is a human donor who had a prior SARS-CoV-2 infection.

The rearrangement joins TRBV9 to TRBJ2-3, with 9 positions matching TRBD2. The CDR3 totals 17 residues. CDR1 is SGDLS, CDR2 YYNGEE, per germline. J lost 2 bases, V lost 0 bases, and 7 bases had no gene match. The CDR3 sequence is CASSVVPSGANTDTQYF. The CDR3 DNA reads as TGTGCCAGCAGCGTAGTCCCTAGCGGGGCAAACACAGATACGCAGTATTTT.

The chain employs TRBV30 and TRBJ2-7; TRBD2 matches 7 bases. After removal of 0 bases from V and 3 bases from J, the junction contained 11 bases not matched to a gene. There are 16 residues in the CDR3. Germline assignment: CDR1 GTSNPN and CDR2 SVGIG (reference sequence). The chain's CDR3 is CAWSVRGPPGGYEQYF. CDR3 DNA: TGTGCCTGGAGTGTACGTGGTCCGCCGGGGGGCTACGAGCAGTACTTC.

The chain recombines TRBV2 with TRBJ2-2, with TRBD2 matching 10 bases. With 7 bases clipped from V and 0 bases from J, the junction kept 5 bases outside the gene matches. Germline V gene data show CDR1 as SNHLY and CDR2 as FYNNEI. The CDR3 covers 16 residues. The CDR3 sequence is CASILAGMANTGELFF. DNA for the CDR3: TGTGCCAGCATACTAGCGGGGATGGCGAACACCGGGGAGCTGTTTTTT.

The chain uses TRBV24-1 and TRBJ2-1; 12 nucleotides agree with TRBD2. Unmatched junction bases numbered 8, after V lost 2 bases and J lost 7 bases. Germline lookup yields CDR1 KGHDR and CDR2 SFDVKD. The CDR3 has 17 amino acids. CDR3 bases: TGTGCCACCAGTGATTGGGGACTAGCGGGTGGAAGGAATGAGCAGTTCTTC. Residues: CATSDWGLAGGRNEQFF.

The rearrangement uses TRBV5-1 and TRBJ2-5; maybe TRBD1 (6 bases). V was cut by 1 base and J by 7 bases, with 11 bases left in between. The germline CDR1 and CDR2 sequences are SGHRS and YFSETQ. This CDR3 region has 13 residues. CDR3 sequence reads: CASSLLGAGTQYF. CDR3 DNA sequence: TGCGCCAGCAGCTTGCTGGGGGCGGGGACCCAGTACTTC.

V and J are TRBV19 and TRBJ2-7; TRBD1 agrees at 7 bases. V lost 3 bases and J lost 6; bases outside the gene matches: 14. Germline loops: CDR1 LNHDA, CDR2 SQIVND (reference sequence). This CDR3 has 16 amino acids. CDR3 loop: CASSILWTGGEGEQYF. In DNA form, the CDR3 reads TGTGCCAGTAGTATCCTATGGACAGGTGGTGAGGGCGAGCAGTACTTC. Together with reference TRBV19 and TRBJ2-7, the CDR3 gives the full variable domain: DGGITQSPKYLFRKEGQNVTLSCEQNLNHDAMYWYRQDPGQGLRLIYYSQIVNDFQKGDIAEGYSVSREKKESFPLTVTSAQKNPTAFYLCASSILWTGGEGEQYFGPGTRLTVT.

This clone is a singleton in its sample. V is TRBV14 and J is TRBJ2-1; no reliable D call. The CDR3 contains 16 residues. Trimming pared 2 bases from V and 0 bases from J, leaving 11 bases between. The germline V gene encodes CDR1 SGHDN and CDR2 FVKESK. The CDR3 coding sequence is TGTGCCAGCAGCCAATTAACCGGCGGCTCCTACAATGAGCAGTTCTTC. It is translated as CASSQLTGGSYNEQFF.

This clone has more than one count but fewer than ten. This chain uses TRBV30 with TRBJ1-2; D gene ambiguous. The CDR3 runs 12 residues. Trimming left V 3 bases short and J 8 bases short, with 13 bases between. Germline V gene lookup returns CDR1 GTSNPN and CDR2 SVGIG (reference sequence). CDR3: CAWSRQSNGYTF. In DNA, the CDR3 is TGTGCCTGGAGCAGGCAGTCCAACGGCTACACCTTC. Variable domain in full (rest from reference TRBV30 and TRBJ1-2): SQTIHQWPATLVQPVGSPLSLECTVEGTSNPNLYWYRQAAGRGLQLLFYSVGIGQISSEVPQNLSASRPQDRQFILSSKKLLLSDSGFYLCAWSRQSNGYTFGSGTRLTVV.

This chain uses TRBV7-8 with TRBJ1-6, with D unresolved. Trimming pared 5 bases from V and 9 bases from J, leaving 11 bases between. Germline CDR1 and CDR2: SGHVS and FQNEAQ. This CDR3 is 13 amino acids long. The CDR3 nucleotides read TGTGCCAGCAGCCTCTCGGACCGTTCACCCCTCCACTTT. Its translation: CASSLSDRSPLHF.

This clone was picked up a small number of times. This chain connects TRBV30 to TRBJ2-2, with no clear D. This CDR3 has 14 residues. Per germline, CDR1 GTSNPN and CDR2 SVGIG (reference sequence). The ends were cut back, 0 bases at V and 8 bases at J, with 13 bases in the middle. The CDR3 sequence: CAWSVQLRIGELFF. CDR3 DNA sequence: TGTGCCTGGAGTGTTCAGTTACGGATTGGGGAGCTGTTTTTT.

The chain has TRBV28 and TRBJ2-3, with 9 bases fitting TRBD1. The ends lost 3 bases at V and 4 bases at J; junction bases unmatched: 8. From germline, CDR1 is MDHEN and CDR2 SYDVKM. The CDR3 is 16 amino acids. The CDR3 sequence is CASSFGTGSLADTQYF. In DNA, the CDR3 is TGTGCCAGCAGTTTCGGGACAGGGTCGCTTGCAGATACGCAGTATTTT.

The J gene is TRBJ2-1, the V gene TRBV7-9, with D unclear. The CDR3 is made up of 14 amino acids. CDR1 is SEHNR and CDR2 is FQNEAQ in the germline V gene (reference sequence). V lost 1 base and J lost 10, with 14 bases in between. The CDR3 here is CASSLDGGTPEQFF. CDR3 DNA: TGTGCCAGCAGCTTAGATGGCGGCACCCCGGAGCAGTTCTTC.

The CDR3 sequence: CAPGAGIQETQYF. The CDR3 DNA is TGTGCCCCGGGCGCTGGGATCCAAGAGACCCAGTACTTC. The genes are TRBV27 and TRBJ2-5; D is uncertain. The V and J ends lost 11 bases and 1 base respectively, with 14 bases between them. Germline V CDR1 and CDR2: MNHEY, SMNVEV (reference sequence). The CDR3 has 13 amino acids.

The gene calls are TRBV19 and TRBJ1-1; D gene unclear. This CDR3 is built from 14 residues. V lost 3 bases and J lost 0, with 8 bases in between. Germline V gene lookup returns CDR1 LNHDA and CDR2 SQIVND (reference sequence). CDR3 sequence (DNA): TGTGCCAGTAGTATCGGGCACTTGAACACTGAAGCTTTCTTT. This translates into CASSIGHLNTEAFF.

The J gene is TRBJ2-1, the V gene TRBV7-8; no reliable D call. CDR1 is SGHVS, CDR2 FQNEAQ, per germline. V lost 1 base to trimming and J lost 2 bases, with 9 bases between them. The length of the CDR3 is 15 residues. For the CDR3, the DNA is TGTGCCAGCAGCTTAGGGCGAGCGACCTACAATGAGCAGTTCTTC. It specifies CASSLGRATYNEQFF.

The DNA for the CDR3 is TGTGCCAGCAGCTTAGGGGGACTAGCGGGAGGGTACAATGAGCAGTTCTTC. It specifies CASSLGGLAGGYNEQFF. This chain links TRBV11-2 with TRBJ2-1; 16 bases are shared with TRBD2. This CDR3 spans 17 amino acids. CDR1 and CDR2 from the germline V gene are SGHAT and FQNNGV. Trimming cost V 1 base and J 4 bases; bases outside gene matches: 1.